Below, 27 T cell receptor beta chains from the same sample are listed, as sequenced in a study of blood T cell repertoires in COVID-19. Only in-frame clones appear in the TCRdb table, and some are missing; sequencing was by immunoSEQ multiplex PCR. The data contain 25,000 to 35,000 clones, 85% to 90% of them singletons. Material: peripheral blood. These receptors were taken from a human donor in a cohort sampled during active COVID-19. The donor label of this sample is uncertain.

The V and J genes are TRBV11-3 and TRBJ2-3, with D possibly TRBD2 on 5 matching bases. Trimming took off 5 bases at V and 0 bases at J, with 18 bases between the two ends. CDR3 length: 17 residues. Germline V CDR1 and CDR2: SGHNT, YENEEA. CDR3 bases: TGTGCCAGCAGCCCAAGGGTCGGAGGCGCTAGCACAGATACGCAGTATTTT. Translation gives CASSPRVGGASTDTQYF. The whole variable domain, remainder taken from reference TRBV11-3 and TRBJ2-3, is EAGVVQSPRYKIIEKKQPVAFWCNPISGHNTLYWYLQNLGQGPELLIRYENEEAVDDSQLPKDRFSAERLKGVDSTLKIQPAELGDSAVYLCASSPRVGGASTDTQYFGPGTRLTVL.

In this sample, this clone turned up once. CDR3 nucleotide sequence: TGTGCCAGCAGCTTAGGGGCAACAGGGTCTTACGAGCAGTACTTC. Residues: CASSLGATGSYEQYF. The chain links TRBV7-9 to TRBJ2-7, with TRBD1 as a possible D gene (6 bases). The CDR3 covers 15 residues. From germline, CDR1 is SEHNR and CDR2 FQNEAQ (reference sequence). V lost 1 base and J lost 4, with 14 bases in between.

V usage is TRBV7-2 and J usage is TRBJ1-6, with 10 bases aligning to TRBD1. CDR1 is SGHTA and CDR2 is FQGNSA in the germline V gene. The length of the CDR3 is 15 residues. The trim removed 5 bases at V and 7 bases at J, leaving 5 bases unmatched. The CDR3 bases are TGTGCCAGCAGCCCGAGACAGGGGGCGAATTCACCCCTCCACTTT. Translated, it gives CASSPRQGANSPLHF.

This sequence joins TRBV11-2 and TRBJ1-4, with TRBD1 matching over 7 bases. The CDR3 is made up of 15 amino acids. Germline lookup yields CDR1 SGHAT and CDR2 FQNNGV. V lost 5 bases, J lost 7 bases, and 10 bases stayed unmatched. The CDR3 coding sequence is TGTGCCAGCAGCGCCACGCCAGGGGGAGGTGAAAAACTGTTTTTT. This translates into CASSATPGGGEKLFF.

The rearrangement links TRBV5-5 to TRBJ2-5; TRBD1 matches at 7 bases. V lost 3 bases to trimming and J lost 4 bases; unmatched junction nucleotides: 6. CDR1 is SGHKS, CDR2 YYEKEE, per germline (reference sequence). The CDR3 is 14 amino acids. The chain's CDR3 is CASSSDRVGETQYF. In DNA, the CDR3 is TGTGCCAGCAGCTCCGACAGGGTTGGAGAGACCCAGTACTTC.

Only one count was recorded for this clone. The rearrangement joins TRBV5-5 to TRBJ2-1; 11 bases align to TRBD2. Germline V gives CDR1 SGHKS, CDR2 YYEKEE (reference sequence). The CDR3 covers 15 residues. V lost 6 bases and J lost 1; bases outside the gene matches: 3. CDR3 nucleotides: TGTGCCAGCACCCGGACTAGCGGGTCCTACAATGAGCAGTTCTTC. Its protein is CASTRTSGSYNEQFF.

CDR3 sequence: CASSSDPGGTEAFF. The CDR3 DNA is TGCGCCAGCAGCTCGGACCCGGGAGGGACTGAAGCTTTCTTT. The chain is built from TRBV5-1 and TRBJ1-1, with D unresolved. The CDR3 runs to 14 residues. V was trimmed by 3 bases and J by 5 bases, leaving 14 bases between them. CDR1 and CDR2 from the germline V gene are SGHRS and YFSETQ.

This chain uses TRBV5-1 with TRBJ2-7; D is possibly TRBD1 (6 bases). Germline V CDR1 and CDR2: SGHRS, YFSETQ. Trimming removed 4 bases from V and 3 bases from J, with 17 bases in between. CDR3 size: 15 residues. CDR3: CASSRDTLGGYEQYF. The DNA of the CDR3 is TGCGCCAGCAGCCGTGACACATTAGGGGGCTACGAGCAGTACTTC.

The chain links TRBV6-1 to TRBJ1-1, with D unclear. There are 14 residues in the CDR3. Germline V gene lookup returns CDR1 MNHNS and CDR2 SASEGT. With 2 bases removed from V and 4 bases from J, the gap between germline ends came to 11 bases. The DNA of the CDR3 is TGTGCCAGCAGTGAACAGGCAGCTGGCACTGAAGCTTTCTTT. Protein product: CASSEQAAGTEAFF.

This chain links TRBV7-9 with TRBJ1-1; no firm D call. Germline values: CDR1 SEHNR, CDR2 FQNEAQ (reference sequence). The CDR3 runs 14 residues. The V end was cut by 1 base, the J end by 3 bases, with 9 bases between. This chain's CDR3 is CASSLGGWDTEAFF. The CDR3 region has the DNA TGTGCCAGCAGCTTAGGAGGGTGGGACACTGAAGCTTTCTTT. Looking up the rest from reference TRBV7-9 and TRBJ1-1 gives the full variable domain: DTGVSQNPRHKITKRGQNVTFRCDPISEHNRLYWYRQTLGQGPEFLTYFQNEAQLEKSRLLSDRFSAERPKGSFSTLEIQRTEQGDSAMYLCASSLGGWDTEAFFGQGTRLTVV.

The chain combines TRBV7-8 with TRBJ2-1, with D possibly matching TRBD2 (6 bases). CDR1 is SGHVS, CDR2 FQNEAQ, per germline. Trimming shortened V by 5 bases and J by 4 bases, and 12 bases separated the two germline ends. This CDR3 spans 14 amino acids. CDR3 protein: CASSPRDSYNEQFF. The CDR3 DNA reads TGTGCCAGCAGCCCCCGGGACTCTTACAATGAGCAGTTCTTC.

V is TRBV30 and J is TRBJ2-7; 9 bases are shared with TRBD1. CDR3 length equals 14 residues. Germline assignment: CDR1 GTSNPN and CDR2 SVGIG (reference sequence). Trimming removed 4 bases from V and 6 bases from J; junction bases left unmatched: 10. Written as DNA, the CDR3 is TGTGCCTGGAATCGTGGGACAGGGAGAACCGAGCAGTACTTC. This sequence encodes CAWNRGTGRTEQYF. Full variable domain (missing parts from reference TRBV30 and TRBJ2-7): SQTIHQWPATLVQPVGSPLSLECTVEGTSNPNLYWYRQAAGRGLQLLFYSVGIGQISSEVPQNLSASRPQDRQFILSSKKLLLSDSGFYLCAWNRGTGRTEQYFGPGTRLTVT.

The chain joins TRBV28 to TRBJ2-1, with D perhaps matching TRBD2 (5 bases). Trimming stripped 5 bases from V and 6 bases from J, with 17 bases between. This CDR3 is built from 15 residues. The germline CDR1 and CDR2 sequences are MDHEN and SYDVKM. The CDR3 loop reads CASSPPWESGNEQFF. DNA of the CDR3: TGTGCCAGCAGTCCACCCTGGGAGTCGGGCAATGAGCAGTTCTTC.

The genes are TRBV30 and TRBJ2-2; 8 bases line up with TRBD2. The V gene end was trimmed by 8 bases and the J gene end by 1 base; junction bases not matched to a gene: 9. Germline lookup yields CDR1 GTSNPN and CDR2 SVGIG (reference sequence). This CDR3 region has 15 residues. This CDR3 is CALSPSGQNTGELFF. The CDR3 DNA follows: TGTGCCCTCTCTCCTAGCGGGCAGAACACCGGGGAGCTGTTTTTT.

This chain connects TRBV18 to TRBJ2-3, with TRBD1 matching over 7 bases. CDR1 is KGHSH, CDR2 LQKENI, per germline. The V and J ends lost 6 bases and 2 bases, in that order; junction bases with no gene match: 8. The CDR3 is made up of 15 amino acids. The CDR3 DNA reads TGTGCCAGCTCCGTACAGGACAGGCCCACAGATACGCAGTATTTT. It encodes CASSVQDRPTDTQYF.

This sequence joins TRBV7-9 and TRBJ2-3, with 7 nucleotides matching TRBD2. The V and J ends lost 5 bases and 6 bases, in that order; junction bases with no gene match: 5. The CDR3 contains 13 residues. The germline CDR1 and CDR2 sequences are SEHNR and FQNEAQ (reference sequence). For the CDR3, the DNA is TGTGCCAGCAGCAAGACTAGCATGGATACGCAGTATTTT. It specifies CASSKTSMDTQYF. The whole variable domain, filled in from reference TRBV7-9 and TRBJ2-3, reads DTGVSQNPRHKITKRGQNVTFRCDPISEHNRLYWYRQTLGQGPEFLTYFQNEAQLEKSRLLSDRFSAERPKGSFSTLEIQRTEQGDSAMYLCASSKTSMDTQYFGPGTRLTVL.

The CDR3 spells CASSQDGANTEAFF. The CDR3 DNA reads TGTGCCAGCAGCCAAGATGGGGCGAACACTGAAGCTTTCTTT. This chain links TRBV4-2 with TRBJ1-1; TRBD1 might be the D (5 bases). The CDR3 length is 14 residues. V was shortened by 0 bases and J by 1 base, with 6 bases between the two germline ends. CDR1 is LGHNA, CDR2 YNFKEQ, per germline.

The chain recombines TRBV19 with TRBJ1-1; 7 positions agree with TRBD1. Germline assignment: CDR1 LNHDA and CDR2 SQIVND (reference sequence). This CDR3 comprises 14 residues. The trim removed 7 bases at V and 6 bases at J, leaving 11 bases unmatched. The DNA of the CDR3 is TGTGCCAGTATTCCGAACAGGGGAATGGCTGAAGCTTTCTTT. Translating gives CASIPNRGMAEAFF.

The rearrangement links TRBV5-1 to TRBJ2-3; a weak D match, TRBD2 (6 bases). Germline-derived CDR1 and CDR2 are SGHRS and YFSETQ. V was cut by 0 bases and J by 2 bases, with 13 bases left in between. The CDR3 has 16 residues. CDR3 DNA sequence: TGCGCCAGCAGCTTGGACGCAGGGAGGATCACAGATACGCAGTATTTT. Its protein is CASSLDAGRITDTQYF.

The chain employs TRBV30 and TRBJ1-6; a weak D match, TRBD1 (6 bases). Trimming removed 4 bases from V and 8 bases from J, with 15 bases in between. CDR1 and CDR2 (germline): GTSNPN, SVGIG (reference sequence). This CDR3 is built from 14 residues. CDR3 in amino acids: CAWTSTGLYSPLHF. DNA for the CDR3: TGTGCCTGGACTAGTACAGGGCTTTATTCACCCCTCCACTTT. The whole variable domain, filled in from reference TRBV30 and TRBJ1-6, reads SQTIHQWPATLVQPVGSPLSLECTVEGTSNPNLYWYRQAAGRGLQLLFYSVGIGQISSEVPQNLSASRPQDRQFILSSKKLLLSDSGFYLCAWTSTGLYSPLHFGNGTRLTVT.

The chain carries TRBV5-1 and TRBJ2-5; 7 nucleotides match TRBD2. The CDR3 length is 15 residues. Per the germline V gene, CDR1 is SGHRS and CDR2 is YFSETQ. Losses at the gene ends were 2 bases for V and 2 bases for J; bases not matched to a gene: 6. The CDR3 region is CASSFWAGVQETQYF. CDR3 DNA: TGCGCCAGCAGCTTCTGGGCGGGAGTACAAGAGACCCAGTACTTC.

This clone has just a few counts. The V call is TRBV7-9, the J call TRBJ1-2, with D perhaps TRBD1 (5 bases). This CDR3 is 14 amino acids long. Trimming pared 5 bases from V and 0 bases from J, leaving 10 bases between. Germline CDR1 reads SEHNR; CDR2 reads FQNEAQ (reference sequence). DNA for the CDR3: TGTGCCAGCAGCCCAGGGCCAGCTAACTATGGCTACACCTTC. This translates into CASSPGPANYGYTF.

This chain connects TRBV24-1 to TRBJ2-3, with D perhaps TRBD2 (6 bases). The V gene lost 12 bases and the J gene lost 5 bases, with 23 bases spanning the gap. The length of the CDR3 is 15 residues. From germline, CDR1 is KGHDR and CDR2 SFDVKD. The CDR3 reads CAAASSRGSGDTQYF. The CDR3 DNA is TGTGCCGCCGCGTCCTCGCGGGGATCGGGAGATACGCAGTATTTT.

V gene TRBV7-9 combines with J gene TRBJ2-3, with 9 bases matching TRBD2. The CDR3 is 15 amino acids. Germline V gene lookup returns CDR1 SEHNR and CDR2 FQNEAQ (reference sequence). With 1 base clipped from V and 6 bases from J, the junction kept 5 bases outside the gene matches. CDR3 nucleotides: TGTGCCAGCAGCTTAGTTGGCGGGAGGGAGGATACGCAGTATTTT. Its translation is CASSLVGGREDTQYF.

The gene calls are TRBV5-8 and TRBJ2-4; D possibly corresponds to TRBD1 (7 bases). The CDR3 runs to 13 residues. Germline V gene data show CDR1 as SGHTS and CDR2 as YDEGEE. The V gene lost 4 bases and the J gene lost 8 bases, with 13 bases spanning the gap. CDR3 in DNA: TGTGCCAGCAGCGCGGGACAGTGGGACATTCAGTACTTC. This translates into CASSAGQWDIQYF.

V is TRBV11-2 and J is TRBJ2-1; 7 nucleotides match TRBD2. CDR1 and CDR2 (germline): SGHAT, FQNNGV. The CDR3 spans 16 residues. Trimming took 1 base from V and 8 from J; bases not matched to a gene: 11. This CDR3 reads CASSLVEGTMFDEQFF. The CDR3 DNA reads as TGTGCCAGCAGCTTAGTAGAGGGGACTATGTTCGATGAGCAGTTCTTC.

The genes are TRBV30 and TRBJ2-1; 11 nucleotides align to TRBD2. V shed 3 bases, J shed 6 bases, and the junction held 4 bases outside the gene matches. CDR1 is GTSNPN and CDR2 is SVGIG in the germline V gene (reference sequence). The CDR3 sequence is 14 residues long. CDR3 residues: CAWRGTSGPNEQFF. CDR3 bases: TGTGCCTGGAGGGGGACTAGCGGACCCAATGAGCAGTTCTTC.